This TCR beta chain was sequenced in a study of chemoradiotherapy in HPV16-positive cancers. Whole-study context: Functional T-cell assays on two HPV16-positive patients' cells defined candidate HPV-specific clones and common TCR motifs.

Of note for this clone: Its antigen is undetermined.

Generated by immunoSEQ multiplex PCR, the TCRdb table keeps only in-frame clones and is missing some. This table holds about 250 clones, roughly 95% found once. Study results and limitations: Only a couple of HPV16-positive patients supplied the functional HPV-specificity definition.

The sequences come from tumor tissue, collected from a patient who underwent chemoradiotherapy. The clonotype comes from a human donor with HPV-associated anogenital cancer.

The CDR3 loop reads CASSLARTGYGYTF. CDR3 bases: TGCGCCAGCAGCTTGGCCCGTACAGGGTATGGCTACACCTTC. The chain employs TRBV5-1 and TRBJ1-2; TRBD1 might be the D (6 bases). The V and J ends lost 0 bases and 5 bases respectively, with 11 bases between them. Germline loops: CDR1 SGHRS, CDR2 YFSETQ. The CDR3 is 14 residues long.